Below, 10 T cell receptor beta chains from the same sample are listed, as sequenced in a study of T cells after yellow fever vaccination. TCRdb analysed the 5' RACE reads with MiXCR anew, one entry per CDR3 protein. Of about 220,000 distinct CDR3 sequences detected, around 6.7% appear once; the ten largest clones hold more than 0.85%. The specimen comprised CD4+ T cells sorted from PBMCs, sampled on the day of the yellow fever booster vaccination. Source of these receptors: a man aged 25-40 years who received the YFV17D yellow fever vaccine.

This sequence joins TRBV5-1 and TRBJ1-6; TRBD1 agrees at 7 bases. J gave up 7 bases and V 0 bases, and 4 bases lay outside the gene matches. CDR1 is SGHRS, CDR2 YFSETQ, per germline. The CDR3 length is 15 residues. The CDR3 DNA sequence: TGCGCCAGCAGCTTGGACAGGGGCGCAAATTCACCCCTCCACTTT. It is translated as CASSLDRGANSPLHF. Full variable domain (outside the CDR3, taken from reference TRBV5-1 and TRBJ1-6): KAGVTQTPRYLIKTRGQQVTLSCSPISGHRSVSWYQQTPGQGLQFLFEYFSETQRNKGNFPGRFSGRQFSNSRSEMNVSTLELGDSALYLCASSLDRGANSPLHFGNGTRLTVT.

The chain has TRBV19 and TRBJ1-1; tentatively, D is TRBD1 (5 bases). This CDR3 is 16 amino acids long. Germline CDR1 is LNHDA and CDR2 is SQIVND (reference sequence). The V end lost 5 bases, the J end lost 5 bases, and 21 bases lay between the germline ends. The CDR3 protein is CASSLFGGRGSTEAFF. The CDR3 region has the DNA TGTGCCAGTAGTCTTTTCGGCGGCCGGGGGAGTACTGAAGCTTTCTTT.

This clonotype appeared many times. CDR3 region: CASSYSIDQPQHF. The CDR3, as DNA: TGTGCCAGCAGTTACTCGATCGATCAGCCCCAGCATTTT. V usage is TRBV6-5 and J usage is TRBJ1-5; D remains unclear. The V end was cut by 0 bases, the J end by 5 bases, with 5 bases between. The CDR3 sequence is 13 residues long. The germline CDR1 and CDR2 sequences are MNHEY and SVGAGI.

This clonotype has ten or more counts. The gene calls are TRBV29-1 and TRBJ2-1, with 13 bases aligning to TRBD2. The CDR3 covers 19 residues. V lost 6 bases to trimming and J lost 0 bases; unmatched junction nucleotides: 14. CDR1 is SQVTM and CDR2 is ANQGSEA in the germline V gene. The CDR3, as DNA: TGCAGCGTCCGAAGGACTAGCGGGAGAATAGGGGGCTCCTACAATGAGCAGTTCTTC. It encodes CSVRRTSGRIGGSYNEQFF.

This clonotype was seen a handful of times. The chain links TRBV4-3 to TRBJ2-5, with D possibly being TRBD1 or TRBD2 (5 bases each). Germline CDR1 and CDR2: LGHNA and YSLEER. This CDR3 region has 13 residues. The V gene lost 8 bases and the J gene lost 4 bases, with 14 bases spanning the gap. DNA of the CDR3: TGCGCCAGCTCCCGGGACCCAGGAGAGACCCAGTACTTC. This gives the protein CASSRDPGETQYF.

This clonotype turned up a few times. The genes are TRBV6-5 and TRBJ2-1, with D unresolved. The CDR3 is 15 amino acids. V dropped 0 bases and J dropped 0 bases, with 6 bases sitting between them. CDR1 is MNHEY, CDR2 SVGAGI, per germline. The CDR3 spells CASSYSDGSYNEQFF. DNA of the CDR3: TGTGCCAGCAGTTACTCCGACGGCTCCTACAATGAGCAGTTCTTC.

This clonotype has a single count. This sequence joins TRBV7-8 and TRBJ1-5; D remains unclear. The V gene lost 1 base and the J gene lost 4 bases, with 5 bases spanning the gap. The CDR3 is 13 residues long. Germline V gene sequence: CDR1 SGHVS, CDR2 FQNEAQ. CDR3 sequence: CASSLVENQPQHF. The CDR3, as DNA: TGTGCCAGCAGCTTAGTAGAAAATCAGCCCCAGCATTTT.

This chain links TRBV6-2 or TRBV6-3 with TRBJ2-6, with D perhaps TRBD1 (6 bases). The CDR3 runs 20 residues. CDR1 MNHEY and CDR2 SVGEGT come from the germline V gene. The ends were cut back, 2 bases at V and 1 base at J, with 21 bases in the middle. For the CDR3, the DNA is TGTGCCAGCAGTTACCACGCCGATTACAGGGTTCTGTCTGGGGCCAACGTCCTGACTTTC. Translated: CASSYHADYRVLSGANVLTF.

This clonotype was counted at least ten times. The gene calls are TRBV20-1 and TRBJ1-2; D is uncertain. V was cut by 2 bases and J by 7 bases, with 8 bases left in between. The CDR3 is 11 amino acids. In germline, CDR1 is DFQATT, CDR2 SNEGSKA (reference sequence). The CDR3 loop reads CSARWQFGYTF. CDR3 nucleotides: TGCAGTGCTAGATGGCAGTTTGGCTACACCTTC.

This clonotype was recorded at least ten times. CDR3: CSVGRHASYEQYF. CDR3 in DNA: TGCAGCGTTGGACGTCACGCGTCCTACGAGCAGTACTTC. The V and J genes are TRBV29-1 and TRBJ2-7, with D unclear. The CDR3 consists of 13 residues. Trimming stripped 4 bases from V and 1 base from J, with 11 bases between. Germline lookup yields CDR1 SQVTM and CDR2 ANQGSEA.